This T cell receptor (beta chain) comes out of a study of blood T cell repertoires in COVID-19. Sequencing was performed with immunoSEQ multiplex PCR; in TCRdb, only in-frame clones are kept and a portion is missing. There are 300,000 or so clones in the sample; 85% to 90% occur only once, and under 3% lies in the top ten. CDR3 length equals 16 residues. Germline loops: CDR1 SGHTA, CDR2 FQGNSA. Trimming left V 5 bases short and J 7 bases short, with 18 bases between. Sequenced: PBMCs or T cells enriched from blood (not recorded which). The V and J genes are TRBV7-2 and TRBJ1-6; tentative D call: TRBD1 (6 bases). The sequence derives from a woman aged 45-60 years who had been exposed to COVID-19. Here the CDR3 reads CASSPKGGGMNSPLHF. In DNA, the CDR3 is TGTGCCAGCAGCCCTAAAGGTGGGGGCATGAATTCACCCCTCCACTTT.